The next 17 T cell receptor beta chains were all read from a single sample in a study of blood T cell repertoires in COVID-19. The protocol was immunoSEQ multiplex PCR, while the TCRdb copy is restricted to in-frame clones and leaves out a portion. Here the sample spans about 140,000 clones, around 87% being singletons. Sequencing used PBMCs or T cells enriched from blood (not recorded which). All receptors come from a man in his 60s who had recovered from COVID-19.

The rearrangement uses TRBV29-1 and TRBJ2-1, with a tentative D call TRBD2 (6 bases). The V and J ends lost 4 bases and 0 bases respectively, with 13 bases between them. From germline, CDR1 is SQVTM and CDR2 ANQGSEA. The CDR3 loop spans 15 amino acids. The CDR3: CSVVGSSSSYNEQFF. The CDR3 bases are TGCAGCGTTGTCGGGAGCTCAAGCTCCTACAATGAGCAGTTCTTC.

The V gene is TRBV29-1, the J gene TRBJ1-2; unclear D gene. The V gene lost 4 bases and the J gene lost 2 bases, with 11 bases spanning the gap. This CDR3 has 13 amino acids. Germline assignment: CDR1 SQVTM and CDR2 ANQGSEA. The CDR3: CSVGEGVNYGYTF. The CDR3 DNA is TGCAGCGTTGGAGAGGGAGTGAACTATGGCTACACCTTC.

The J gene is TRBJ2-3, the V gene TRBV5-1, with D possibly being TRBD2 (5 bases). From germline, CDR1 is SGHRS and CDR2 YFSETQ. Deletions cut 3 bases from V and 2 bases from J, with 7 bases between. CDR3 length: 13 amino acids. CDR3 amino acids: CASSSGDTDTQYF. CDR3 bases: TGCGCCAGCAGCTCCGGGGACACAGATACGCAGTATTTT.

Concerning this clone itself: Other DNA sequences of this sample code for an identical CDR3. The chain uses TRBV27 and TRBJ1-2; D might be TRBD1 (6 bases). Germline CDR1 MNHEY, CDR2 SMNVEV (reference sequence). The CDR3 is made up of 14 amino acids. V shed 6 bases and J shed 2 bases, with 13 bases lying between them. CDR3 nucleotides: TGTGCCAGCAGCCCAAGACAGGCCAACTATGGCTACACCTTC. Residues: CASSPRQANYGYTF.

This sequence joins TRBV6-5 and TRBJ2-7; 7 bases are shared with TRBD2. This CDR3 is built from 14 residues. Germline V gene sequence: CDR1 MNHEY, CDR2 SVGAGI. V lost 7 bases, J lost 1 base, and 7 bases stayed unmatched. The CDR3 sequence is CASIKREDSYEQYF. The DNA for the CDR3 is TGTGCCAGCATCAAACGGGAGGATTCCTACGAGCAGTACTTC.

This clone was found a few times. This chain joins TRBV11-2 and TRBJ2-2, with TRBD2 matching 9 bases. Trimming took 6 bases from V and 1 from J; bases not matched to a gene: 6. The length of the CDR3 is 16 residues. Germline V gene data show CDR1 as SGHAT and CDR2 as FQNNGV. The CDR3 loop reads CASSRSSGVNTGELFF. The CDR3 bases are TGTGCCAGCAGTCGCTCTAGCGGGGTGAACACCGGGGAGCTGTTTTTT.

The chain is built from TRBV6-5 and TRBJ1-6; a possible D gene is TRBD1 (5 bases). Trimming cost V 5 bases and J 8 bases, with 13 bases left between them. Looked up from germline, CDR1 is MNHEY and CDR2 is SVGAGI. The CDR3 spans 14 residues. The CDR3 spells CASSRGGIDSPLHF. DNA of the CDR3: TGTGCCAGCAGTCGCGGGGGGATAGATTCACCCCTCCACTTT.

The chain is built from TRBV29-1 and TRBJ1-1, with TRBD1 identical over 12 bases. With V trimmed by 7 bases and J by 5 bases, 11 bases remained unmatched. CDR3 length: 15 residues. CDR1 SQVTM and CDR2 ANQGSEA come from the germline V gene. The CDR3 sequence is CSGQRDRGLGTEAFF. The CDR3 DNA is TGCAGCGGGCAACGGGACAGGGGGCTTGGAACTGAAGCTTTCTTT.

The chain combines TRBV5-1 with TRBJ1-2; D is perhaps TRBD1 (6 bases). Trimming pared 0 bases from V and 4 bases from J, leaving 10 bases between. Germline assignment: CDR1 SGHRS and CDR2 YFSETQ. This CDR3 has 14 residues. The CDR3 sequence: CASSLAGDSYGYTF. Written as DNA, the CDR3 is TGCGCCAGCAGCTTGGCAGGGGATTCCTATGGCTACACCTTC.

The rearrangement uses TRBV10-3 and TRBJ2-5, with 7 bases aligning to TRBD1. The trim removed 5 bases at V and 4 bases at J, leaving 13 bases unmatched. CDR1 ENHRY and CDR2 SYGVKD come from the germline V gene. This CDR3 has 16 amino acids. The CDR3 DNA follows: TGTGCCATCAGTCAGAACGGTGGGGCAGGGGGAGAGACCCAGTACTTC. It specifies CAISQNGGAGGETQYF.

The rearrangement joins TRBV18 to TRBJ2-5; D is perhaps TRBD1 (5 bases). Germline CDR1 reads KGHSH; CDR2 reads LQKENI. The CDR3 extends over 14 amino acids. With 1 base removed from V and 5 bases from J, the gap between germline ends came to 11 bases. CDR3 in amino acids: CASSPLPGKETQYF. CDR3 bases: TGTGCCAGCTCACCACTGCCAGGGAAGGAGACCCAGTACTTC.

The V and J genes are TRBV29-1 and TRBJ1-1; maybe TRBD1 (6 bases). CDR3 length: 13 amino acids. Germline V gene data show CDR1 as SQVTM and CDR2 as ANQGSEA. Trimming took 4 bases from V and 4 from J, leaving 13 bases between them. Written as DNA, the CDR3 is TGCAGCGTTGTAGGTACAGGGATCACTGAAGCTTTCTTT. It yields the protein CSVVGTGITEAFF. The full variable domain, rest sourced from reference TRBV29-1 and TRBJ1-1, is SAVISQKPSRDICQRGTSLTIQCQVDSQVTMMFWYRQQPGQSLTLIATANQGSEATYESGFVIDKFPISRPNLTFSTLTVSNMSPEDSSIYLCSVVGTGITEAFFGQGTRLTVV.

The chain combines TRBV7-9 with TRBJ2-7; D unclear. Trimming took 1 base from V and 3 from J, leaving 10 bases between them. Germline CDR1 SEHNR, CDR2 FQNEAQ (reference sequence). This CDR3 has 14 residues. The CDR3 DNA sequence: TGTGCCAGCAGCTTAGGGTCTGTCGGCTACGAGCAGTACTTC. Translating gives CASSLGSVGYEQYF. Full variable domain (remainder filled in from reference TRBV7-9 and TRBJ2-7): DTGVSQNPRHKITKRGQNVTFRCDPISEHNRLYWYRQTLGQGPEFLTYFQNEAQLEKSRLLSDRFSAERPKGSFSTLEIQRTEQGDSAMYLCASSLGSVGYEQYFGPGTRLTVT.

The V call is TRBV19, the J call TRBJ2-2, with TRBD1 matching over 10 bases. CDR1 and CDR2 (germline): LNHDA, SQIVND (reference sequence). V dropped 0 bases and J dropped 1; count of bases not matched to a gene: 2. The CDR3 totals 17 residues. This CDR3 reads CASSIETGGLNTGELFF. CDR3 nucleotide sequence: TGTGCCAGTAGTATAGAGACAGGGGGCCTGAACACCGGGGAGCTGTTTTTT. Based on the CDR3 plus reference TRBV19 and TRBJ2-2, the full variable domain is DGGITQSPKYLFRKEGQNVTLSCEQNLNHDAMYWYRQDPGQGLRLIYYSQIVNDFQKGDIAEGYSVSREKKESFPLTVTSAQKNPTAFYLCASSIETGGLNTGELFFGEGSRLTVL.

The chain is built from TRBV28 and TRBJ1-2; D unclear. CDR3 size: 13 residues. Germline V CDR1 and CDR2: MDHEN, SYDVKM. Trimming removed 5 bases from V and 1 base from J, with 8 bases in between. CDR3 DNA: TGTGCCAGCAGTCCACAGAGTAACTATGGCTACACCTTC. It is translated as CASSPQSNYGYTF.

The chain employs TRBV27 and TRBJ1-1, with TRBD1 identical over 9 bases. There are 15 residues in the CDR3. V was pared by 3 bases and J by 1 base, with 3 bases of the junction left unmatched. Germline CDR1 is MNHEY and CDR2 is SMNVEV (reference sequence). DNA of the CDR3: TGTGCCAGCAGTTTGGCGGGACAGGGGAACACTGAAGCTTTCTTT. It yields the protein CASSLAGQGNTEAFF.

The genes are TRBV10-1 and TRBJ2-3, with D perhaps TRBD1 (6 bases). The CDR3 runs to 17 residues. V was cut by 2 bases and J by 4 bases, with 19 bases left in between. The germline gives CDR1 WNHNN, CDR2 SYGVQD (reference sequence). The CDR3 sequence: CASSETQGREGPDTQYF. The CDR3 DNA is TGCGCCAGCAGTGAGACCCAGGGGCGAGAGGGCCCAGATACGCAGTATTTT.